Here is one T cell receptor beta chain with its context. The target of this receptor is not known. There are no base qualities to consult, and no much larger clone falls within one base. The record originates from a study of T-cell memory formation after mild COVID-19 listed by TCRdb under 2021. General notes on the study: Most TCR sequence clusters were specific to one of the two donors. Two young, previously healthy adult volunteers made up the cohort, one male and one female. T-cell clones expanding and contracting after mild COVID-19 in two donors were tracked by longitudinal TCRalpha and TCRbeta repertoire sequencing. The study at large found these results: From day 15 to 85, contracting clones showed balanced CD4/CD8 phenotypes, whereas a second wave of clones that expanded from day 15 to 37 leaned towards CD4+. Some responding clones were detected in pre-infection memory, which suggested that pre-existing cross-reactive memory T cells had joined the SARS-CoV-2 response. Contracting CD4+ clones turned up mainly in the CM and EM memory subsets, whereas EMRA was where CD8+ clones were enriched. The study included only a couple of mild cases, and larger cohorts that include severe cases with pre-infection samples were judged to be necessary. The second-wave clones that peaked on day 37 were not confirmed to be SARS-CoV-2 specific.

The sequencer listed for this sample is Illumina NovaSeq 6000. Using 5'RACE with constant-segment primers, TCRalpha and TCRbeta cDNA libraries were constructed, with sample barcodes and unique molecular identifiers added in the process. RNA was extracted from every sample with Trizol reagent. Amplification of the libraries took two PCR steps, and the second step added a second sample barcode plus Illumina TruSeq adapters. Sequencing of the libraries was done on an Illumina NovaSeq, producing 2 x 150 bp paired-end reads. The original methods were these. The reads were demultiplexed and collapsed into UMI-guided consensus sequences using migec v1.2.7. Using mixcr v2.1.11, UMI consensuses were aligned to TRA and TRB V and J templates and then assembled into clonotypes. A clonotype was counted as expanded or contracted only when both edgeR and NoisET called the clonotype significant, with the noise models trained on biological replicates. For edgeR calls, the cutoffs were a false discovery rate-adjusted p below 0.01 and a log2 fold-change threshold of 1. As an exploratory analysis of dynamics, PCA with hierarchical clustering was applied to max-normalized trajectories of the 1000 most abundant clonotypes. Separately sequenced CD4+ and CD8+ repertoires were used to assign a CD4 or CD8 phenotype to each responding clone. TCRdb reprocessed the public reads (quality trimming at Q25 with fastp, clone calling with MiXCR) and kept in-frame beta chains. Merged by CDR3 protein, the rows form single entries marked with the most common genes and DNA. For this entry, the V and J calls and clone size follow TCRdb and not the study's own pipeline. The sample includes some 300,000 distinct CDR3 sequences, with 15% to 20% observed a single time. Of the sample, 20% to 25% is held by the ten largest clones.

Ficoll-Paque density gradient centrifugation was the method used to isolate PBMCs. The CDR3 sequence holds 14 residues, the cysteine and phenylalanine included. Only the CDR3 portion is preserved as DNA: 42 bases, with reading frame beginning at the first base. The junction shows trimming of 8 bases on V and 9 bases on J, plus 20 bases between the germline ends. Reading the germline V gene (reference sequence) gives CDR1 SEHNR and CDR2 FQNEAQ. The sequencing sample was made of PBMCs or a T cell subset sorted from them (not recorded which). The origin of this receptor is a man aged 18 to 30 who had mild COVID-19 (a few samples of this study predate the infection). The sample titles of this study are shuffled in the database, so cell type and time point are left out; the donor was told from shared clones. The chain employs TRBV7-9 and TRBJ2-1; the D gene may be TRBD1 or TRBD2, since each aligns over 6 bases. Read as DNA, the sequence is TGTGCCAGCGGCAGACTAGGGGGATTCGGTGAGCAGTTCTTC. The encoded protein is CASGRLGGFGEQFF.